This is a list of T cell receptor beta chains from one sample in a study of cytomegalovirus exposure and HLA in healthy donors. Assay: immunoSEQ multiplex PCR; the TCRdb copy retains only in-frame clones and omits some. The sample has 50,000 to 65,000 clones; roughly 80% are singletons. The sequencing input was PBMCs. These receptors were taken from a middle-aged woman in good health and CMV-seropositive. The CDR3 runs from the conserved cysteine through the conserved F or W. The order of the fields is V gene, clone size, D gene, J gene, CDR3 DNA, CDR3 protein. The D gene is left open where the match is weak. Expanded clones are given a class, and other clones once, few, many or no size at all.

TRBV5-5	NA	TRBD2	TRBJ2-6	TGTGCCAGCAGCCCGCCCGGGGGGGCTGGGGCCAACGTCCTGACTTTC	CASSPPGGAGANVLTF
TRBV6-5	NA	NA	TRBJ2-3	TGTGCCAGCAGACGACGCAGGGGAGCAGATACGCAGTATTTT	CASRRRRGADTQYF
TRBV9	NA	NA	TRBJ2-1	TGTGCCAGCAGCGTGGGGGGGGCCAATGAGCAGTTCTTC	CASSVGGANEQFF
TRBV6-6	NA	NA	TRBJ1-1	TGTGCCAGCAGTCACAGCGGTGGGGCTGAAGCTTTCTTT	CASSHSGGAEAFF
TRBV10-3	NA	NA	TRBJ1-1	TGTGCCACCCTGGTTGGCGGGACGGGAGGAGAAGCTTTCTTT	CATLVGGTGGEAFF
TRBV7-9	NA	NA	TRBJ1-5	TGTGCCAGCAGCCAACAGGGTTCGGGTCAGCCCCAGCATTTT	CASSQQGSGQPQHF
TRBV9	NA	TRBD1	TRBJ1-1	TGTGCCAGCAGCGCCGGGACAGGGAACACTGAAGCTTTCTTT	CASSAGTGNTEAFF
TRBV4-3	few	NA	TRBJ1-4	TGCGCCAGCAGCCAAGGACAGTTTAATGAAAAACTGTTTTTT	CASSQGQFNEKLFF
TRBV4-3	NA	TRBD1	TRBJ2-7	TGCGCCAGCAGCCAAGATCGGGGACAGGAGCAGTACTTC	CASSQDRGQEQYF
TRBV4-3	NA	TRBD2	TRBJ2-1	TGCGCCAGCAGCCAAGATCATATCGGGGGGGTCACCTACAATGAGCAGTTCTTC	CASSQDHIGGVTYNEQFF
TRBV15	NA	TRBD1	TRBJ2-1	TGTGCCGCCAGCCGAAGACAGGGCGGGTTTAACAATGAGCAGTTCTTC	CAASRRQGGFNNEQFF
TRBV14	few	TRBD1	TRBJ1-3	TGTGCCAGCAGCCCGCTGTGGCAGGGGGGAGCCGGAGTTGGAAACACCATATATTTT	CASSPLWQGGAGVGNTIYF
TRBV6-1	NA	NA	TRBJ2-3	TGTGCCAGCAGTCTAGCAACCCGCACAGATACGCAGTATTTT	CASSLATRTDTQYF
TRBV19	NA	NA	TRBJ1-4	TGTGCCAGTAGCGGAGGGGCCTTTAATGAAAAACTGTTTTTT	CASSGGAFNEKLFF
TRBV13	NA	TRBD2	TRBJ2-3	TGTGCCAGCAGCTCCCCAGCGGGGGGGAGCACAGATACGCAGTATTTT	CASSSPAGGSTDTQYF
TRBV19	NA	TRBD1	TRBJ1-5	TGTGCCAGTAGACAGGCGGGACAGGGCCAGCCCCAGCATTTT	CASRQAGQGQPQHF
TRBV9	NA	NA	TRBJ2-1	TGTGCCAGCAGCCCCCGAAGGGGGAACAATGAGCAGTTCTTC	CASSPRRGNNEQFF
TRBV5-4	NA	TRBD1	TRBJ2-4	TGTGCCAGCAGCCCGACAGGGCCCCTAGCCAAAAACATTCAGTACTTC	CASSPTGPLAKNIQYF
TRBV10-3	NA	TRBD2	TRBJ2-7	TGTGCCATCAGTGAGTCCGGACTAGCGGGGGGCGCAGGGTCCGAGCAGTACTTC	CAISESGLAGGAGSEQYF
TRBV10-2	once	NA	TRBJ1-1	TGCGCCAGCAGTGGGGGGGGGTCTCCCGTACCTTTCTTT	CASSGGGSPVPFF
TRBV11-2	once	TRBD1	TRBJ2-5	TGTGCCAGCAGCCCTGGACAGGGAGAGACCCAGTACTTC	CASSPGQGETQYF
TRBV27	once	TRBD1	TRBJ1-6	TGTGCCAGCAGTTTTAGGGCGGGACAGGGGAGTTCACCCCTCCACTTT	CASSFRAGQGSSPLHF
TRBV2	NA	NA	TRBJ2-3	TGTGCCAGCAGTTTCCTAGGGACTAGCACAGATACGCAGTATTTT	CASSFLGTSTDTQYF
TRBV7-8	NA	NA	TRBJ2-5	TGTGCCAGCAGCTTTTCGGGCCGGGGGGAGACCCAGTACTTC	CASSFSGRGETQYF
TRBV7-9	NA	NA	TRBJ1-3	TGTGCCAGCAGCCCATGGACAGTTTCTGGAAACACCATATATTTT	CASSPWTVSGNTIYF
TRBV7-6	NA	TRBD1	TRBJ2-3	TGTGCCAGCAGCTCCTTGGACAGGGAGGCAGATACGCAGTATTTT	CASSSLDREADTQYF
TRBV18	NA	TRBD1	TRBJ1-1	TGTGCCAGCTCACAAGGACAGGGGGCCTTAAGGAACACTGAAGCTTTCTTT	CASSQGQGALRNTEAFF
TRBV5-6	NA	TRBD1	TRBJ2-1	TGTGCCAGCAGTCCGGTGTCAGGGGGCGGGCCCAGGAGGTACAATGAGCAGTTCTTC	CASSPVSGGGPRRYNEQFF
TRBV5-4	few	TRBD1	TRBJ1-2	TGTGCCAGCAGCGCCGACAGGGGAGGAGGCTACACCTTC	CASSADRGGGYTF
TRBV7-2	NA	NA	TRBJ2-7	TGTGCCAGCAGCCCCAGGATTGATTCCTACGAGCAGTACTTC	CASSPRIDSYEQYF
TRBV19	NA	NA	TRBJ1-4	TGTGCCAGTAGTGTCGCCGGGCGCGGGGGAGGAAAACTGTTTTTT	CASSVAGRGGGKLFF
TRBV5-4	NA	NA	TRBJ1-1	TGTGCCAGCAGCTTTGAGGGGACTTTGAACACTGAAGCTTTCTTT	CASSFEGTLNTEAFF
TRBV6-5	once	NA	TRBJ2-3	TGTGCCAGCAGCTTGGAGAGATATGGCACAGATACGCAGTATTTT	CASSLERYGTDTQYF
TRBV2	NA	NA	TRBJ1-5	TGTGCCAGCAGTGAAGAGGGGGGGGCGACAGGATATAGCAATCAGCCCCAGCATTTT	CASSEEGGATGYSNQPQHF
TRBV6-1	NA	TRBD2	TRBJ2-7	TGTGCCAGCAGAACCGGGACTAGCGGGTTCGAGCAGTACTTC	CASRTGTSGFEQYF
TRBV7-9	NA	NA	TRBJ1-2	TGTGCCAGCAGCTTACGGCAGGATTTGGGCTACACCTTC	CASSLRQDLGYTF
TRBV29-1	NA	NA	TRBJ2-1	TGCAGCGTTGAAGCAACAGGTGGGGCGAAGTACAATGAGCAGTTCTTC	CSVEATGGAKYNEQFF
TRBV9	few	TRBD1	TRBJ1-1	TGTGCCAGCAGCGCCCGGCCCACAGGGGAAAAAATGAACACTGAAGCTTTCTTT	CASSARPTGEKMNTEAFF
TRBV19	NA	NA	TRBJ1-1	TGTGCCAGTAGCCACAACAGGGCGAACACTGAAGCTTTCTTT	CASSHNRANTEAFF
TRBV13	NA	NA	TRBJ2-7	TGTGCCAGCAGCCTCGCTCAGTTAGGCCGATCGGGGGAGCAGTACTTC	CASSLAQLGRSGEQYF
TRBV10-3	NA	TRBD1	TRBJ1-2	TGTGCCATCAGTGGGGACAGGAACTATGGCTACACCTTC	CAISGDRNYGYTF
TRBV7-2	NA	NA	TRBJ1-1	TGTGCCAGCAGCTTTGGCGCAGGGGTCACTGAAGCTTTCTTT	CASSFGAGVTEAFF
TRBV19	NA	NA	TRBJ2-7	TGTGCCAGTCTCCAGGGGAGACAGAGCTACGAGCAGTACTTC	CASLQGRQSYEQYF
TRBV18	few	NA	TRBJ2-5	TGTGCCAGCTCACCCCTAGCCGGGGAGACCCAGTACTTC	CASSPLAGETQYF
TRBV6-1	NA	NA	TRBJ1-1	TGTGCCAGCACCCCCGTCACTGAAGCTTTCTTT	CASTPVTEAFF
TRBV19	NA	NA	TRBJ1-5	TGTGCCACCGCTGGGGGAAAAGGGGGTCGTAATAGCAATCAGCCCCAGCATTTT	CATAGGKGGRNSNQPQHF
TRBV9	NA	NA	TRBJ2-6	TGTGCCAGCTCCCCCACCGGGACACCTGACTCTGGGGCCAACGTCCTGACTTTC	CASSPTGTPDSGANVLTF